This T cell receptor (beta chain) is from a study of T cell responses to AZD1222 COVID-19 vaccine. As for the study in general: The study pooled second doses at about 4 or about 12 weeks. Study-wide points: Donors were mostly white British, more females; clonal diversity possibly underestimated.

CDR3 length: 16 residues. The V gene's germline CDR1 is SGHVS and CDR2 FQNEAQ. Trimming took 6 bases from V and 7 from J, leaving 24 bases between them. Assay used: immunoSEQ multiplex PCR; TCRdb lists only in-frame clones, some missing. The sample has over 85,000 clones, approximately 86% seen once; the top ten hold approximately 5.1%. This clone was seen only once. Its antigen is still unknown. The source was peripheral blood, collected on day 0 of AZD1222 vaccination. This sequence originates from an adult in good health. The chain couples TRBV7-8 to TRBJ2-5; the D gene could be TRBD1 or TRBD2 (6 bases each). The CDR3 loop reads CASSPGDFGGRVTQYF. Here the CDR3 DNA reads TGTGCCAGCAGTCCTGGGGACTTTGGGGGGCGAGTGACCCAGTACTTC. The entire variable domain, with the rest obtained from reference TRBV7-8 and TRBJ2-5, is as follows: GAGVSQSPRYKVAKRGQDVALRCDPISGHVSLFWYQQALGQGPEFLTYFQNEAQLDKSGLPSDRFFAERPEGSVSTLKIQRTQQEDSAVYLCASSPGDFGGRVTQYFGPGTRLLVL.